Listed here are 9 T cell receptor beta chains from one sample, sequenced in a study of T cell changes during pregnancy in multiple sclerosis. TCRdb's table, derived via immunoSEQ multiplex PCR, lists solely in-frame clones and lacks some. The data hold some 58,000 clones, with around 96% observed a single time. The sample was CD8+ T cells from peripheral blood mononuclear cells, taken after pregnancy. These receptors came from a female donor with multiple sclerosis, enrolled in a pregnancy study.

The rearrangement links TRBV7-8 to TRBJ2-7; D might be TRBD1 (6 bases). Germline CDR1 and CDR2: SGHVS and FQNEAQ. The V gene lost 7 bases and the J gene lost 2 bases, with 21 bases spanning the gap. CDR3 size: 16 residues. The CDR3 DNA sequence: TGTGCCAGCATCCTCGGGGTTGGACAGTCGGCCTACGAGCAGTACTTC. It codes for CASILGVGQSAYEQYF.

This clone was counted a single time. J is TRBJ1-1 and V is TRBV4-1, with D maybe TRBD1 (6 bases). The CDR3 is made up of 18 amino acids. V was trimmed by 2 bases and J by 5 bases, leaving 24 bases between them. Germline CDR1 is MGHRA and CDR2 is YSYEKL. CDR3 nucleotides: TGCGCCAGCAGCCAATTGGTGGGAACAGGGCTACGACGGACTGAAGCTTTCTTT. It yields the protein CASSQLVGTGLRRTEAFF.

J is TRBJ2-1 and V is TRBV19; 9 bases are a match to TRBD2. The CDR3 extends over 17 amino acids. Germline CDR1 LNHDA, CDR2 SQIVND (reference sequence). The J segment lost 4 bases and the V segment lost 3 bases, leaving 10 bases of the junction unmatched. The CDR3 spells CASSITASGIRYNEQFF. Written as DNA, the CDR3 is TGTGCCAGTAGTATTACGGCTAGCGGGATCCGATACAATGAGCAGTTCTTC.

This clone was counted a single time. DNA of the CDR3: TGTGCCAGTAGTATTCTCAGTGCTGGCACAGATACGCAGTATTTT. Its protein product is CASSILSAGTDTQYF. The V call is TRBV19, the J call TRBJ2-3; D is undetermined. Trimming took 3 bases from V and 1 from J, leaving 11 bases between them. The CDR3 is 15 amino acids. Germline V gene lookup returns CDR1 LNHDA and CDR2 SQIVND (reference sequence).

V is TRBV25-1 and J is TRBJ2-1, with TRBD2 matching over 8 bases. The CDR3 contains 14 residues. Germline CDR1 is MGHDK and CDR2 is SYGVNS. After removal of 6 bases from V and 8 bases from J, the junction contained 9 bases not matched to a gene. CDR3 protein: CASSKAGAGYEQFF. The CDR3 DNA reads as TGTGCCAGCAGCAAAGCGGGAGCTGGCTATGAGCAGTTCTTC.

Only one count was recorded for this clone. The CDR3 DNA reads TGTGCCAGCAGCCCCCGGGACAGGTACTCTGGAAACACCATATATTTT. Translating gives CASSPRDRYSGNTIYF. The J gene is TRBJ1-3, the V gene TRBV14; 8 nucleotides agree with TRBD1. The V segment lost 4 bases and the J segment 0 bases; nucleotides outside the gene matches: 5. Germline values: CDR1 SGHDN, CDR2 FVKESK. The CDR3 spans 16 residues.

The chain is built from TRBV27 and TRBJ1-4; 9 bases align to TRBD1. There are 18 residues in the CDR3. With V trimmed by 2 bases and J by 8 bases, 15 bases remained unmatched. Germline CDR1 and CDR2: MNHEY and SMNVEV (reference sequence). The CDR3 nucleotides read TGTGCCAGCAGTTTAATGGGGGCCACCGGGACAGGGAACGAAAAACTGTTTTTT. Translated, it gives CASSLMGATGTGNEKLFF.

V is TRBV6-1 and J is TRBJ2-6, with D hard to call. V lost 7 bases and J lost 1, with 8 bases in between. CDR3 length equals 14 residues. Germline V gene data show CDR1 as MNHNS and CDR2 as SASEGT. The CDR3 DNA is TGTGCCAGCACCCCCAGGTCTGGGGCCAACGTCCTGACTTTC. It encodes CASTPRSGANVLTF.

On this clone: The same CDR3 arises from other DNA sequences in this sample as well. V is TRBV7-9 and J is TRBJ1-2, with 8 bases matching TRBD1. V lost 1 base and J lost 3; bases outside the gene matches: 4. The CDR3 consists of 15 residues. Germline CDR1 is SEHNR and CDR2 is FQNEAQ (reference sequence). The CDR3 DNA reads TGTGCCAGCAGCTTAGGGCAGGGGGCTGACTATGGCTACACCTTC. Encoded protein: CASSLGQGADYGYTF.